This T cell receptor (beta chain) was sequenced in a study of shared clonotypes between healthy human individuals. Concerning this clone itself: The identical CDR3 is also encoded by other nucleotide sequences in the sample.

Germline assignment: CDR1 SGHTA and CDR2 FQGNSA. V was trimmed by 8 bases and J by 2 bases, leaving 12 bases between them. This CDR3 region has 13 residues. Repertoires were generated with immunoSEQ multiplex PCR, while TCRdb's copy carries only in-frame clones and drops some. Of 850,000 to 1,100,000 clones in the sample, 60% to 80% were seen once. The chain carries TRBV7-2 and TRBJ1-1; a possible D gene is TRBD1 (5 bases). The source material was memory CD4+ T cells from PBMCs. The subset denotes: CD45RA-negative fraction. This TCR was recovered from a man aged 18 to 29 in good health. Some clones in this sample may be carry-over from other donors' samples. The CDR3 DNA reads as TGTGCCAGCTCTTCGGGGGGAAACACTGAAGCTTTCTTT. It is translated as CASSSGGNTEAFF.